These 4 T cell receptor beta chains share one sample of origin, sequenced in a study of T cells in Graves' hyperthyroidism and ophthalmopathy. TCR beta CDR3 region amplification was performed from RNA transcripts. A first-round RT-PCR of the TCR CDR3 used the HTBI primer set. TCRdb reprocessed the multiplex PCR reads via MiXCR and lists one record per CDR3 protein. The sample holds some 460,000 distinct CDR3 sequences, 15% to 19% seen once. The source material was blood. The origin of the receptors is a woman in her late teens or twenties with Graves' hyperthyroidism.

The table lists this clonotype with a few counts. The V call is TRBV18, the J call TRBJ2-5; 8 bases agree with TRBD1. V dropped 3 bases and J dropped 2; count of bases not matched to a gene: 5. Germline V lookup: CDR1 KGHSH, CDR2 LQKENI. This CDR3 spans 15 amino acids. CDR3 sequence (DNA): TGTGCCAGCTCACCCCCCCGACAGGGGCAAGAGACCCAGTACTTC. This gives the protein CASSPPRQGQETQYF. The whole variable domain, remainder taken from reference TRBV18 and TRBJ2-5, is NAGVMQNPRHLVRRRGQEARLRCSPMKGHSHVYWYRQLPEEGLKFMVYLQKENIIDESGMPKERFSAEFPKEGPSILRIQQVVRGDSAAYFCASSPPRQGQETQYFGPGTRLLVL.

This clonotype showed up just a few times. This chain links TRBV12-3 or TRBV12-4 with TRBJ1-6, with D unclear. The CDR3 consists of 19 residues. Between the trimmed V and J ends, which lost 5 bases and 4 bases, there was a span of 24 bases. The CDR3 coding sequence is TGTGCCAGCAGTCCCCAATACCCCCCTGGTCCCGAATATAATTCACCCCTCCACTTT. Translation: CASSPQYPPGPEYNSPLHF.

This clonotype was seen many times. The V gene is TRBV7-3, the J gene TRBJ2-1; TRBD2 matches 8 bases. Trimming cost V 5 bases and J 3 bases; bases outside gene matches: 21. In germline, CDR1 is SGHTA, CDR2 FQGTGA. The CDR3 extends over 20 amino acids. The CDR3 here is CASSRIPRGGGRNYYNEQFF. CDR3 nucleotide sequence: TGTGCCAGCAGCCGAATCCCTCGGGGCGGGGGGCGAAATTACTACAATGAGCAGTTCTTC.

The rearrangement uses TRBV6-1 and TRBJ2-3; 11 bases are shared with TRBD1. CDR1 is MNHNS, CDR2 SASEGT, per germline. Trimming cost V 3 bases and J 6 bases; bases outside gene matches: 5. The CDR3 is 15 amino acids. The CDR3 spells CASSDWTGGRDTQYF. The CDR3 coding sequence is TGTGCCAGCAGTGATTGGACAGGGGGCAGGGATACGCAGTATTTT.